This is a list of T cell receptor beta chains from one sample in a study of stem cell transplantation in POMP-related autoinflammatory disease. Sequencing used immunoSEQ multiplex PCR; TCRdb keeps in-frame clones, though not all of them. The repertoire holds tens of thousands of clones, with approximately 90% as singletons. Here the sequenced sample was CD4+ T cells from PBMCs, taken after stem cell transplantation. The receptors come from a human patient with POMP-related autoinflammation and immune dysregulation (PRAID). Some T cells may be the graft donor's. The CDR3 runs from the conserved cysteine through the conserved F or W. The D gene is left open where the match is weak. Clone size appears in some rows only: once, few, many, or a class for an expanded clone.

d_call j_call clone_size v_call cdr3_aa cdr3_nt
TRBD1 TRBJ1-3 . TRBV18 CASSPWGPTGSSGNTIYF TGTGCCAGCTCACCATGGGGACCGACAGGGAGCTCTGGAAACACCATATATTTT
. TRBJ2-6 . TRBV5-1 CASSSALVGGANVLTF TGCGCCAGCAGCTCGGCGCTAGTTGGTGGGGCCAACGTCCTGACTTTC
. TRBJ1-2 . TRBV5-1 CASSLGLRDGYTF TGCGCCAGCAGCCTCGGGCTACGGGATGGCTACACCTTC
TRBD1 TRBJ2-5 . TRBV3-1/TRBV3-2 CASSQGTGGHKETQYF TGTGCCAGCAGCCAAGGGACAGGGGGGCACAAAGAGACCCAGTACTTC
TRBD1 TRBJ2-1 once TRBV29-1 CSVDQGADNEQFF TGCAGCGTTGATCAGGGGGCCGACAATGAGCAGTTCTTC
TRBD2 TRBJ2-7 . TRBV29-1 CSVAPSGTSGSRRYEQYF TGCAGCGTTGCCCCTTCCGGGACTAGCGGGAGTAGGCGCTACGAGCAGTACTTC
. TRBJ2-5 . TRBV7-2 CASSAHWVGRETQYF TGTGCCAGCAGCGCCCACTGGGTGGGGAGGGAGACCCAGTACTTC
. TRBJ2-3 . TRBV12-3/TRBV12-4 CASRLSFTDTQYF TGTGCCAGCAGGTTAAGCTTCACAGATACGCAGTATTTT
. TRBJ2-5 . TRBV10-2 CASSDGYEETQYF TGCGCCAGCAGTGACGGCTACGAAGAGACCCAGTACTTC
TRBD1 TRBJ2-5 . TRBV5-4 CASSYRTGEWETQYF TGTGCCAGCAGCTATCGGACAGGGGAATGGGAGACCCAGTACTTC
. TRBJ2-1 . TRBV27 CASSLYFVSSYNEQFF TGTGCCAGCAGTTTATATTTTGTGAGCTCCTACAATGAGCAGTTCTTC
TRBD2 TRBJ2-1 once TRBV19 CASSILAGGSKNEQFF TGTGCCAGTAGTATCCTCGCGGGAGGGAGTAAGAATGAGCAGTTCTTC